The clone carrying this T cell receptor beta chain occurred many times. TCRdb independently ran MiXCR on the 5' RACE reads; one entry per CDR3 protein. The sample holds 200,000 to 250,000 distinct CDR3 sequences, around 10% seen once. This sample stems from a study of CD8 T cells in ankylosing spondylitis. The V end lost 6 bases, the J end lost 3 bases, and 21 bases lay between the germline ends. The CDR3 covers 15 residues. CDR1 is DFQATT, CDR2 SNEGSKA, per germline (reference sequence). This sequence was found in a male donor with ankylosing spondylitis or in good health (not recorded which). Sequencing input: blood, either unsorted or a sorted T cell fraction (not recorded which). The chain is built from TRBV20-1 and TRBJ2-7; D might be TRBD1 (6 bases). This CDR3 reads CSATDRDKSSYEQYF. The CDR3 region has the DNA TGCAGTGCCACCGACCGGGACAAGAGTAGCTACGAGCAGTACTTC.